This T cell receptor beta chain was obtained from a study of T cells in Graves' hyperthyroidism and ophthalmopathy. The CDR3 consists of 15 residues. The V and J ends lost 6 bases and 0 bases, in that order; junction bases with no gene match: 3. Germline CDR1 and CDR2: MDHEN and SYDVKM. RNA transcripts served as the template for amplifying TCR beta CDR3 regions. Researchers ran a first-round RT-PCR on the TCR CDR3 using the HTBI primer set. MiXCR was run by TCRdb on the multiplex PCR reads, yielding one entry per CDR3 protein. This table holds 450,000 to 700,000 distinct CDR3 sequences, under 60% found once.

The sequenced sample was peripheral blood or thyroid tissue (not recorded which). The sequence derives from an adult woman with Graves' disease, either hyperthyroidism or ophthalmopathy (not recorded which). This chain links TRBV28 with TRBJ1-4; 8 nucleotides line up with TRBD1. CDR3 sequence: CASSGTGATNEKLFF. The CDR3 DNA sequence: TGTGCCAGCAGCGGGACAGGAGCAACTAATGAAAAACTGTTTTTT.